These 30 T cell receptor beta chains originate from one sample sequenced in a study of cytomegalovirus exposure and HLA in healthy donors. Both 60 Vbeta primers and 13 Jbeta primers went into the PCR. Method: immunoSEQ multiplex PCR; TCRdb's copy keeps in-frame clones and lacks some. This table has 190,000 or so clones, approximately 79% appearing once. Sample: PBMCs. These receptors originate from a girl under 18 in good health and CMV-seropositive.

The chain employs TRBV4-3 and TRBJ2-7; TRBD2 matches 11 bases. CDR3 length: 15 residues. Per germline, CDR1 LGHNA and CDR2 YSLEER. V was clipped by 4 bases and J by 1 base; unmatched bases: 3. DNA for the CDR3: TGCGCCAGCAGCCCACTAGCGGGGGAGTCCTACGAGCAGTACTTC. Encoded protein: CASSPLAGESYEQYF.

The chain recombines TRBV9 with TRBJ2-3; 11 nucleotides agree with TRBD1. V lost 3 bases to trimming and J lost 1 base; unmatched junction nucleotides: 4. This CDR3 is 16 amino acids long. From germline, CDR1 is SGDLS and CDR2 YYNGEE. CDR3 sequence: CASSEDRGPRTDTQYF. CDR3 bases: TGTGCCAGCAGCGAGGACAGGGGGCCTCGCACAGATACGCAGTATTTT.

This clone came up once. This chain connects TRBV7-2 to TRBJ2-1; the match to TRBD2 covers 7 bases. CDR3 size: 14 residues. After removal of 5 bases from V and 4 bases from J, the junction contained 5 bases not matched to a gene. In germline, CDR1 is SGHTA, CDR2 FQGNSA. In DNA, the CDR3 is TGTGCCAGCAGCCGCGGGGGAGAATACAATGAGCAGTTCTTC. Translating gives CASSRGGEYNEQFF.

The sample holds a few counts of this clone. The genes are TRBV5-6 and TRBJ2-5; 7 bases are shared with TRBD2. There are 15 residues in the CDR3. V lost 0 bases, J lost 0 bases, and 2 bases stayed unmatched. Germline CDR1 reads SGHDT; CDR2 reads YYEEEE. CDR3 amino acids: CASSLGGTNQETQYF. CDR3 DNA: TGTGCCAGCAGCTTGGGGGGGACTAACCAAGAGACCCAGTACTTC. Together with reference TRBV5-6 and TRBJ2-5, the CDR3 gives the full variable domain: DAGVTQSPTHLIKTRGQQVTLRCSPKSGHDTVSWYQQALGQGPQFIFQYYEEEERQRGNFPDRFSGHQFPNYSSELNVNALLLGDSALYLCASSLGGTNQETQYFGPGTRLLVL.

V usage is TRBV9 and J usage is TRBJ1-5, with D unclear. V lost 3 bases and J 1 base, leaving 11 bases between the germline ends. From germline, CDR1 is SGDLS and CDR2 YYNGEE. CDR3 length: 15 residues. CDR3 bases: TGTGCCAGCAGCGAAGAGGGTCGCAGCAATCAGCCCCAGCATTTT. This encodes CASSEEGRSNQPQHF.

This sequence joins TRBV11-2 and TRBJ2-5; TRBD2 agrees at 16 bases. Per germline, CDR1 SGHAT and CDR2 FQNNGV. The CDR3 contains 18 residues. V was pared by 1 base and J by 3 bases, with 5 bases of the junction left unmatched. The CDR3, as DNA: TGTGCCAGCAGCTTAGCCGGGACTAGCGGGGGGGCCGAAGAGACCCAGTACTTC. Amino acids: CASSLAGTSGGAEETQYF.

The rearrangement links TRBV12-5 to TRBJ1-5, with 7 positions matching TRBD1. The CDR3 totals 14 residues. J lost 9 bases, V lost 1 base, and 6 bases had no gene match. Germline V CDR1 and CDR2: LGHNT, FRNRAP. DNA of the CDR3: TGTGCTAGTGGTTTGGAGGCAGGGGGGATGCCCCAGCATTTT. Protein product: CASGLEAGGMPQHF.

The gene calls are TRBV10-3 and TRBJ1-1; 9 nucleotides line up with TRBD1. This CDR3 spans 14 amino acids. Germline assignment: CDR1 ENHRY and CDR2 SYGVKD. The junction had 5 bases not matched to a gene; V was cut back by 8 bases and J by 1 base. The CDR3 DNA follows: TGTGCCATCTCGACAGGGGGACGGAACACTGAAGCTTTCTTT. It translates to CAISTGGRNTEAFF.

CDR3 coding DNA: TGTGCCAGCAGTGAGGGCGTTGGTAGAAAAAACTATGGCTACACCTTC. This gives the protein CASSEGVGRKNYGYTF. The rearrangement uses TRBV6-1 and TRBJ1-2, with no clear D. Per the germline V gene, CDR1 is MNHNS and CDR2 is SASEGT. The CDR3 sequence is 16 residues long. V dropped 3 bases and J dropped 2 bases, with 16 bases sitting between them.

The chain links TRBV7-2 to TRBJ1-2; D might be TRBD1 (6 bases). V was trimmed by 6 bases and J by 6 bases, leaving 17 bases between them. The V gene's germline CDR1 is SGHTA and CDR2 FQGNSA. This CDR3 spans 14 amino acids. CDR3 nucleotides: TGTGCCAGCAGACCAGGGGCTGAGTCTCATGGCTACACCTTC. This sequence encodes CASRPGAESHGYTF.

This clone appeared a single time. This chain links TRBV4-3 with TRBJ1-4; TRBD1 agrees at 9 bases. The CDR3 sequence is 14 residues long. From germline, CDR1 is LGHNA and CDR2 YSLEER. The junction had 4 bases not matched to a gene; V was cut back by 3 bases and J by 8 bases. The CDR3 region is CASSQGQGSEKLFF. The CDR3 DNA follows: TGCGCCAGCAGCCAGGGACAGGGAAGCGAAAAACTGTTTTTT.

The chain is built from TRBV10-3 and TRBJ1-1; D is unclear. V gave up 6 bases and J gave up 0 bases, with 5 bases separating them. Germline CDR1 and CDR2: ENHRY and SYGVKD. There are 12 residues in the CDR3. CDR3: CAISPVNTEAFF. CDR3 in DNA: TGTGCCATCAGCCCAGTGAACACTGAAGCTTTCTTT.

V usage is TRBV2 and J usage is TRBJ2-2; 11 bases agree with TRBD2. Germline V gene sequence: CDR1 SNHLY, CDR2 FYNNEI. V was pared by 4 bases and J by 1 base, with 2 bases of the junction left unmatched. There are 16 residues in the CDR3. CDR3 DNA sequence: TGTGCCAGCAGTGCCCTAGCGGGGGGGAACACCGGGGAGCTGTTTTTT. Protein product: CASSALAGGNTGELFF.

V is TRBV2 and J is TRBJ1-2, with TRBD1 as a possible D gene (5 bases). Germline V lookup: CDR1 SNHLY, CDR2 FYNNEI. This CDR3 has 15 amino acids. V lost 1 base and J 6 bases, leaving 15 bases between the germline ends. The CDR3 coding sequence is TGTGCCAGCAGTGAAGAGGGGAAGGGTCTAGATGGCTACACCTTC. This gives the protein CASSEEGKGLDGYTF.

The V and J genes are TRBV7-8 and TRBJ2-2; D might be TRBD1 (5 bases). Germline V gene sequence: CDR1 SGHVS, CDR2 FQNEAQ. V lost 1 base and J lost 1, with 13 bases in between. The CDR3 is made up of 17 amino acids. The CDR3 loop is CASSLEDNPWNTGELFF. CDR3 nucleotide sequence: TGTGCCAGCAGCTTAGAGGACAACCCCTGGAACACCGGGGAGCTGTTTTTT.

The chain has TRBV25-1 and TRBJ2-1; D not resolved. Germline CDR1 and CDR2: MGHDK and SYGVNS. V was trimmed by 4 bases and J by 6 bases, leaving 4 bases between them. The CDR3 is 11 residues long. The CDR3 reads CASSASNEQFF. The CDR3 bases are TGTGCCAGCAGTGCCAGCAATGAGCAGTTCTTC.

The V and J genes are TRBV7-2 and TRBJ2-1, with TRBD1 as a possible D gene (6 bases). CDR1 and CDR2 (germline): SGHTA, FQGNSA. V gave up 1 base and J gave up 8 bases, with 12 bases separating them. There are 14 residues in the CDR3. The CDR3 DNA sequence: TGTGCCAGCAGCTTAGGCCAGGGGCACTATGAGCAGTTCTTC. It specifies CASSLGQGHYEQFF.

About this clone itself: Different DNA sequences within this sample yield the same CDR3. V is TRBV10-3 and J is TRBJ2-7; D might be TRBD2 (5 bases). The CDR3 spans 16 residues. With 4 bases removed from V and 0 bases from J, the gap between germline ends came to 16 bases. CDR1 and CDR2 (germline): ENHRY, SYGVKD. The chain's CDR3 is CAISVGEGASSYEQYF. CDR3 DNA sequence: TGTGCCATCAGTGTAGGAGAGGGAGCGAGCTCCTACGAGCAGTACTTC.

The J gene is TRBJ2-7, the V gene TRBV6-5; 7 bases align to TRBD1. V shed 2 bases and J 5 bases; nucleotides not matched to a gene: 6. The CDR3 length is 14 residues. Germline V gene data show CDR1 as MNHEY and CDR2 as SVGAGI. CDR3 loop: CASSYQQGTNEQYF. The CDR3 DNA reads TGTGCCAGCAGTTACCAACAGGGGACCAACGAGCAGTACTTC.

V is TRBV30 and J is TRBJ1-1; D is possibly TRBD1 (5 bases). V was trimmed by 3 bases and J by 4 bases, leaving 15 bases between them. The CDR3 is 14 residues long. Germline V gene sequence: CDR1 GTSNPN, CDR2 SVGIG (reference sequence). For the CDR3, the DNA is TGTGCCTGGAGCCCGGCGGGGGGAAGCACTGAAGCTTTCTTT. Residues: CAWSPAGGSTEAFF.

The V gene is TRBV10-3, the J gene TRBJ1-1; 8 positions match TRBD1. V shed 3 bases and J 6 bases; nucleotides not matched to a gene: 3. The CDR3 is made up of 13 amino acids. Germline values: CDR1 ENHRY, CDR2 SYGVKD. Written as DNA, the CDR3 is TGTGCCATCAGTGACCAGGGGGCCGCTGAAGCTTTCTTT. It codes for CAISDQGAAEAFF.

This chain uses TRBV2 with TRBJ1-6, with D perhaps matching TRBD1 (5 bases). The CDR3 has 15 amino acids. V lost 4 bases and J lost 5, with 12 bases in between. The germline V gene has CDR1 SNHLY and CDR2 FYNNEI. DNA for the CDR3: TGTGCCAGCAGTGTCAGGGAGGGCCATAATTCACCCCTCCACTTT. Its protein product is CASSVREGHNSPLHF.

V is TRBV6-1 and J is TRBJ1-2; 8 bases match TRBD1. The length of the CDR3 is 14 residues. Losses at the gene ends were 6 bases for V and 2 bases for J; bases not matched to a gene: 5. CDR1 is MNHNS, CDR2 SASEGT, per germline. The CDR3 here is CASSRTGPNYGYTF. CDR3 in DNA: TGTGCCAGCAGCCGGACAGGGCCGAACTATGGCTACACCTTC.

The CDR3 region has the DNA TGTGCCAGCAGCCCTTGGTTAGCGGGGGACTCGACAGATACGCAGTATTTT. Its translation is CASSPWLAGDSTDTQYF. The chain has TRBV7-6 and TRBJ2-3, with 9 positions matching TRBD2. The germline V gene has CDR1 SGHVS and CDR2 FNYEAQ. This CDR3 has 17 amino acids. Trimming removed 5 bases from V and 3 bases from J; junction bases left unmatched: 12.

The chain carries TRBV27 and TRBJ1-5, with D perhaps matching TRBD1 (5 bases). The CDR3 runs to 14 residues. Germline V CDR1 and CDR2: MNHEY, SMNVEV (reference sequence). Trimming cost V 2 bases and J 6 bases, with 11 bases left between them. CDR3 protein: CASSLEGEGQPQHF. The CDR3, as DNA: TGTGCCAGCAGTTTAGAAGGGGAGGGTCAGCCCCAGCATTTT.

The V call is TRBV5-1, the J call TRBJ2-5, with D possibly being TRBD1 (7 bases). The CDR3 totals 12 residues. V was trimmed by 0 bases and J by 14 bases, leaving 14 bases between them. Germline V CDR1 and CDR2: SGHRS, YFSETQ. In DNA form, the CDR3 reads TGCGCCAGCAGCTTGGAGGGGGCCGGGGGTTACTTC. It specifies CASSLEGAGGYF.

The chain joins TRBV10-3 to TRBJ2-3, with TRBD2 identical over 7 bases. The length of the CDR3 is 16 residues. Per the germline V gene, CDR1 is ENHRY and CDR2 is SYGVKD. The trim removed 10 bases at V and 2 bases at J, leaving 15 bases unmatched. CDR3 in DNA: TGTGCCACCTTTAAGAACGAGCGGGGAAACACAGATACGCAGTATTTT. Translated: CATFKNERGNTDTQYF.

This chain links TRBV15 with TRBJ2-7; D is uncertain. There are 13 residues in the CDR3. V was shortened by 0 bases and J by 3 bases, with 6 bases between the two germline ends. Germline assignment: CDR1 LNHNV and CDR2 YYDKDF (reference sequence). CDR3 nucleotide sequence: TGTGCCACCAGCAGAGAGGCCTTCTACGAGCAGTACTTC. Translated, it gives CATSREAFYEQYF. The complete variable domain, with remaining parts taken from reference TRBV15 and TRBJ2-7, reads DAMVIQNPRYQVTQFGKPVTLSCSQTLNHNVMYWYQQKSSQAPKLLFHYYDKDFNNEADTPDNFQSRRPNTSFCFLDIRSPGLGDTAMYLCATSREAFYEQYFGPGTRLTVT.

This chain links TRBV7-2 with TRBJ1-6, with D unresolved. CDR1 SGHTA and CDR2 FQGNSA come from the germline V gene. The CDR3 runs to 13 residues. Trimming stripped 6 bases from V and 10 bases from J, with 13 bases between. This chain's CDR3 is CASREQAESPLHF. The CDR3, as DNA: TGTGCCAGCAGAGAGCAGGCAGAATCACCCCTCCACTTT.

The V call is TRBV5-1, the J call TRBJ1-1; D not certain. This CDR3 is built from 15 residues. V lost 4 bases and J lost 4, with 17 bases in between. Germline V gene lookup returns CDR1 SGHRS and CDR2 YFSETQ. CDR3 nucleotide sequence: TGCGCCAGCAGCCGGGAGACCCCTCCAATCACTGAAGCTTTCTTT. It specifies CASSRETPPITEAFF.